This T cell receptor beta chain was retrieved from a study of cytomegalovirus exposure and HLA in healthy donors. The study, taken as a whole, reports: CMV serostatus was the sole immune exposure data available.

The PCR made use of 60 Vbeta and 13 Jbeta primers. Produced via immunoSEQ multiplex PCR; TCRdb's table is partial and in-frame only. The repertoire holds some 100,000 clones, roughly four fifths seen once, with around an eighth in the top ten. While unrecorded immune exposures were likely, the donors were nominally healthy when sampled. Concerning this clone itself: Antigen unknown.

Trimming took 6 bases from V and 10 from J; bases not matched to a gene: 9. CDR1 SGHTA and CDR2 FQGTGA come from the germline V gene. The CDR3 runs 13 residues. The TCR sequence derives from a male donor in good health and CMV-seropositive. The chain links TRBV7-3 to TRBJ1-1, with 9 bases fitting TRBD1. The sequencing sample was made of PBMCs. The CDR3 DNA follows: TGTGCCAGCAGTCCTGGACAGGGGTCCTCAGCTTTCTTT. It encodes CASSPGQGSSAFF.